The 7 T cell receptor beta chains in this list originate from one sample, sequenced in a study of T cells in Graves' hyperthyroidism and ophthalmopathy. Researchers took RNA transcripts and amplified the TCR beta CDR3 regions from them. First-round RT-PCR of the TCR CDR3 relied on the HTBI primer set. TCRdb fed the multiplex PCR reads into MiXCR, producing one record per CDR3 protein. This table has more than 300,000 distinct CDR3 sequences, 17% appearing once. Sequenced input: blood. The receptors stem from a woman in her 30s with Graves' hyperthyroidism that later progressed to Graves' ophthalmopathy.

This clonotype appeared a few times. This chain connects TRBV19 to TRBJ2-3; D not certain. V was pared by 5 bases and J by 1 base, with 7 bases between. From germline, CDR1 is LNHDA and CDR2 SQIVND (reference sequence). The CDR3 sequence is 13 residues long. CDR3 sequence (DNA): TGTGCCAGTAGTTGGATTGGCACAGATACGCAGTATTTT. Translating it yields CASSWIGTDTQYF.

This clonotype was seen many times. J is TRBJ2-1 and V is TRBV5-1; either TRBD1 or TRBD2 may fit D (6 bases each). This CDR3 contains 16 residues. CDR1 SGHRS and CDR2 YFSETQ come from the germline V gene. The ends were cut back, 3 bases at V and 6 bases at J, with 19 bases in the middle. The CDR3 protein is CASSSIHRVGGNEQFF. The CDR3 DNA reads TGCGCCAGCAGCTCGATCCACAGGGTCGGGGGCAATGAGCAGTTCTTC. Complete variable domain (other parts from reference TRBV5-1 and TRBJ2-1): KAGVTQTPRYLIKTRGQQVTLSCSPISGHRSVSWYQQTPGQGLQFLFEYFSETQRNKGNFPGRFSGRQFSNSRSEMNVSTLELGDSALYLCASSSIHRVGGNEQFFGPGTRLTVL.

This clonotype was counted many times. This chain joins TRBV28 and TRBJ2-7, with TRBD1 matching over 9 bases. The V gene's germline CDR1 is MDHEN and CDR2 SYDVKM. Germline trimming cut 5 bases from V and 2 bases from J; bases unmatched to any gene: 4. The CDR3 extends over 14 amino acids. The CDR3 DNA sequence: TGTGCCAGCAGTCGGACAGGGGTTGCCTACGAGCAGTACTTC. This codes for CASSRTGVAYEQYF. Supplemented by reference TRBV28 and TRBJ2-7, the full variable domain reads DVKVTQSSRYLVKRTGEKVFLECVQDMDHENMFWYRQDPGLGLRLIYFSYDVKMKEKGDIPEGYSVSREKKERFSLILESASTNQTSMYLCASSRTGVAYEQYFGPGTRLTVT.

This clonotype was recorded many times. The chain recombines TRBV5-5 with TRBJ2-7, with D possibly TRBD1 on 5 matching bases. Trimming shortened V by 0 bases and J by 0 bases, and 10 bases separated the two germline ends. There are 15 residues in the CDR3. CDR1 SGHKS and CDR2 YYEKEE come from the germline V gene (reference sequence). The DNA of the CDR3 is TGTGCCAGCAGCTTGGACAGGCGGAGCTCCTACGAGCAGTACTTC. It yields the protein CASSLDRRSSYEQYF.

In its sample, this clonotype was seen many times. This sequence joins TRBV5-5 and TRBJ2-7; weak D call: TRBD1 (6 bases). Germline V CDR1 and CDR2: SGHKS, YYEKEE (reference sequence). The CDR3 is made up of 13 amino acids. The ends were cut back, 5 bases at V and 2 bases at J, with 11 bases in the middle. The CDR3 DNA follows: TGTGCCAGCAGTACACGACAGGCCTACGAGCAGTACTTC. As protein: CASSTRQAYEQYF.

The gene calls are TRBV6-2 or TRBV6-3 and TRBJ1-2; 9 nucleotides match TRBD1. From germline, CDR1 is MNHEY and CDR2 SVGEGT. CDR3 length: 14 amino acids. Trimming at V came to 6 bases and at J to 2 bases, leaving 4 bases not matched to a gene. CDR3 nucleotides: TGTGCCAGCAGGATAGGGACAGGGAACTATGGCTACACCTTC. Amino acid sequence: CASRIGTGNYGYTF.

This clonotype appeared many times. The rearrangement links TRBV9 to TRBJ2-5; tentative D call: TRBD1 (6 bases). Germline V lookup: CDR1 SGDLS, CDR2 YYNGEE. V gave up 7 bases and J gave up 5 bases, with 15 bases separating them. The CDR3 sequence is 13 residues long. CDR3 region: CASGTGTPETQYF. The CDR3 DNA sequence: TGTGCCAGCGGGACCGGGACACCGGAGACCCAGTACTTC.